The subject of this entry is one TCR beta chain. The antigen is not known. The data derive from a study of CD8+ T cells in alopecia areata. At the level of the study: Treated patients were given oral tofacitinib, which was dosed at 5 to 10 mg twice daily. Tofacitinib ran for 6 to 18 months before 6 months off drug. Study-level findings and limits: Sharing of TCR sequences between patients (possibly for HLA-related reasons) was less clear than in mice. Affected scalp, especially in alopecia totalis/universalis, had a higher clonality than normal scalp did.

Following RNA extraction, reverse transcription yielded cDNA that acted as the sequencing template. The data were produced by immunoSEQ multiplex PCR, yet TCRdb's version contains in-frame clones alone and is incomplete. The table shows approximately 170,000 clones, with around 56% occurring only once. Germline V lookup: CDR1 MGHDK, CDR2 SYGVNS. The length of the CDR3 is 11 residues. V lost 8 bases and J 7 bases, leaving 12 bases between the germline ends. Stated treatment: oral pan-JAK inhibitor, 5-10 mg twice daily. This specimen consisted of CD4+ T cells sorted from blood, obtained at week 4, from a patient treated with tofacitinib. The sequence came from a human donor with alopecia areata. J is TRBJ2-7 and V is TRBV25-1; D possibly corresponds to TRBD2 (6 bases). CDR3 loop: CASLWRGEQYF. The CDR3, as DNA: TGTGCCAGCTTATGGCGGGGAGAGCAGTACTTC.